The text below deals with one TCR beta chain. The antigen is not known. Produced via immunoSEQ multiplex PCR; TCRdb's table is partial and in-frame only. The repertoire has over 50,000 clones, less than 85% of them found once; the top ten carry 4% to 5.5%. Time point here: week 47, end of study. Every vaccine dose comprised 300 ug of mutant IDH1 20-mer peptide plus topical imiquimod. The data derive from a study of a mutant IDH1 vaccine in newly diagnosed glioma. At the level of the study: Earlier therapy was either radiotherapy, temozolomide, or both, and most got both. Study-level findings and limits: Most patients, 85% to 95%, showed vaccine-induced immune responses.

Germline trimming cut 7 bases from V and 5 bases from J; bases unmatched to any gene: 7. CDR3 length equals 16 residues. Germline V CDR1 and CDR2: MNHEY, SMNVEV (reference sequence). This receptor was obtained from a middle-aged woman with glioma. Some clones in this sample may be carry-over from other donors' samples. The starting material was PBMCs, obtained from a glioma patient whose treatment included an IDH1 peptide vaccine. V gene TRBV27 combines with J gene TRBJ1-6, with 11 bases lining up with TRBD1. CDR3 bases: TGTGCCAGCACCCCCGGGACAGGGGGTAATAATTCACCCCTCCACTTT. It encodes CASTPGTGGNNSPLHF.